Following are 28 T cell receptor beta chains from one sample sequenced in a study of CD8 T cells in Susac syndrome. cDNA came from around 0.5 to 1 ug RNA primed by random hexamers. Each CDR3 protein is one row after TCRdb ran MiXCR on the immunoSEQ multiplex PCR reads. Of about 180,000 distinct CDR3 sequences listed, approximately 95% are singletons. The sequencing input was CD8+ T cells from PBMCs. The receptors stem from a human donor with multiple sclerosis.

This clonotype was seen a single time. This chain uses TRBV30 with TRBJ1-1; D might be TRBD1 (6 bases). Trimming removed 3 bases at V and 0 bases at J, with 11 bases between. The CDR3 consists of 14 residues. Germline CDR1 and CDR2: GTSNPN and SVGIG (reference sequence). The CDR3: CAWRDGQMNTEAFF. The CDR3 nucleotides are TGTGCCTGGAGGGATGGACAGATGAACACTGAAGCTTTCTTT.

The chain carries TRBV19 and TRBJ2-3, with a tentative D call TRBD1 (6 bases). Trimming removed 5 bases at V and 2 bases at J, with 14 bases between. CDR1 is LNHDA, CDR2 SQIVND, per germline (reference sequence). The CDR3 has 15 amino acids. The CDR3 nucleotides read TGTGCCAGTAGTGGAGGACAGCCCTTCACAGATACGCAGTATTTT. The encoded protein is CASSGGQPFTDTQYF.

The chain recombines TRBV9 with TRBJ2-1; 11 bases fit TRBD2. The CDR3 has 18 amino acids. Trimming removed 3 bases from V and 0 bases from J; junction bases left unmatched: 8. The V gene's germline CDR1 is SGDLS and CDR2 YYNGEE. The CDR3 bases are TGTGCCAGCAGCGGAAGTCTAGCGGGAGGTAGCTCCTACAATGAGCAGTTCTTC. Protein sequence: CASSGSLAGGSSYNEQFF.

The rearrangement uses TRBV15 and TRBJ1-1; D remains unclear. CDR3 size: 13 residues. The germline CDR1 and CDR2 sequences are LNHNV and YYDKDF (reference sequence). Deletions cut 2 bases from V and 0 bases from J, with 4 bases between. The CDR3, as DNA: TGTGCCACCAGCAGACAGCTGAACACTGAAGCTTTCTTT. This translates into CATSRQLNTEAFF.

V gene TRBV9 combines with J gene TRBJ1-2; D remains unclear. V lost 4 bases, J lost 8 bases, and 9 bases lay in between. The V gene's germline CDR1 is SGDLS and CDR2 YYNGEE. This CDR3 spans 11 amino acids. CDR3 nucleotides: TGTGCCAGCAGCCACGCCATGGGCTACACCTTC. Its translation is CASSHAMGYTF.

J is TRBJ1-6 and V is TRBV7-3, with a weak D call TRBD1 (6 bases). CDR3 size: 14 residues. V lost 2 bases and J lost 10, with 12 bases in between. Germline V CDR1 and CDR2: SGHTA, FQGTGA. The CDR3 DNA sequence: TGTGCCAGCAGCTTATCTGGGGGCAGCTCACCCCTCCACTTT. Translation: CASSLSGGSSPLHF.

The chain has TRBV9 and TRBJ2-3, with TRBD2 as a possible D gene (6 bases). V lost 6 bases, J lost 4 bases, and 18 bases lay in between. CDR3 length equals 15 residues. CDR1 SGDLS and CDR2 YYNGEE come from the germline V gene. CDR3 in amino acids: CASTPFAGRPDTQYF. DNA for the CDR3: TGTGCCAGCACCCCCTTCGCGGGGCGGCCAGATACGCAGTATTTT.

The chain is built from TRBV18 and TRBJ1-2, with D perhaps TRBD1 (6 bases). Trimming stripped 6 bases from V and 4 bases from J, with 9 bases between. There are 12 residues in the CDR3. Germline loops: CDR1 KGHSH, CDR2 LQKENI. The CDR3 DNA reads as TGTGCCAGCTCCACGGACAGCTATGGCTACACCTTC. Protein sequence: CASSTDSYGYTF.

This clonotype was observed once. The chain employs TRBV9 and TRBJ1-1; TRBD1 might be the D (5 bases). The CDR3 sequence is 16 residues long. Germline V lookup: CDR1 SGDLS, CDR2 YYNGEE. V was trimmed by 2 bases and J by 0 bases, leaving 14 bases between them. CDR3 DNA sequence: TGTGCCAGCAGCGTTGGAGGCCGGGGCTTGAACACTGAAGCTTTCTTT. It translates to CASSVGGRGLNTEAFF.

The chain uses TRBV28 and TRBJ2-7, with no clear D. The CDR3 has 13 residues. Germline V lookup: CDR1 MDHEN, CDR2 SYDVKM. V dropped 3 bases and J dropped 7 bases, with 13 bases sitting between them. In DNA form, the CDR3 reads TGTGCCAGCAGTTTCTTAAGTCTAGGGGAGCAGTACTTC. This codes for CASSFLSLGEQYF.

The rearrangement joins TRBV27 to TRBJ2-3; TRBD2 matches at 9 bases. V lost 3 bases, J lost 2 bases, and 9 bases stayed unmatched. CDR1 and CDR2 from the germline V gene are MNHEY and SMNVEV (reference sequence). The CDR3 is 17 residues long. CDR3 residues: CASSLSPWTSDTDTQYF. The CDR3 region has the DNA TGTGCCAGCAGTTTGTCCCCATGGACTAGCGACACAGATACGCAGTATTTT.

The genes are TRBV20-1 and TRBJ2-7; tentative D call: TRBD2 (6 bases). This CDR3 is built from 14 residues. Per germline, CDR1 DFQATT and CDR2 SNEGSKA (reference sequence). V lost 6 bases, J lost 0 bases, and 15 bases lay in between. This CDR3 reads CSALYRDSSYEQYF. The CDR3 DNA is TGCAGTGCCCTTTACCGGGACTCCTCCTACGAGCAGTACTTC.

The chain carries TRBV27 and TRBJ2-3, with D unclear. Germline CDR1 MNHEY, CDR2 SMNVEV (reference sequence). V lost 6 bases and J 6 bases, leaving 7 bases between the germline ends. This CDR3 has 11 residues. The CDR3 loop reads CASSYFDTQYF. DNA for the CDR3: TGTGCCAGCAGCTACTTTGATACGCAGTATTTT.

This rearrangement joins TRBV7-8 to TRBJ2-7; a possible D gene is TRBD1 (6 bases). The CDR3 contains 19 residues. Deletions cut 2 bases from V and 4 bases from J, with 27 bases between. CDR1 is SGHVS and CDR2 is FQNEAQ in the germline V gene. CDR3 amino acids: CASSLHIGQGLSVGYEQYF. CDR3 bases: TGTGCCAGCAGCTTACATATCGGGCAGGGGCTGTCTGTTGGGTACGAGCAGTACTTC.

The gene calls are TRBV20-1 and TRBJ2-1, with D possibly TRBD1 on 6 matching bases. CDR3 length equals 11 residues. V was pared by 6 bases and J by 6 bases, with 9 bases between. The germline V gene has CDR1 DFQATT and CDR2 SNEGSKA (reference sequence). Here the CDR3 reads CSAIQGNEQFF. The CDR3 coding sequence is TGCAGTGCAATACAGGGCAATGAGCAGTTCTTC.

The CDR3 coding sequence is TGTGCCTGGACCTGGGACAGGGGCTCTTACAATGAGCAGTTCTTC. This gives the protein CAWTWDRGSYNEQFF. The V and J genes are TRBV30 and TRBJ2-1, with 10 bases that match TRBD1. Losses at the gene ends were 4 bases for V and 4 bases for J; bases not matched to a gene: 7. Germline V gene data show CDR1 as GTSNPN and CDR2 as SVGIG (reference sequence). This CDR3 has 15 amino acids. The whole variable domain, remainder taken from reference TRBV30 and TRBJ2-1, is SQTIHQWPATLVQPVGSPLSLECTVEGTSNPNLYWYRQAAGRGLQLLFYSVGIGQISSEVPQNLSASRPQDRQFILSSKKLLLSDSGFYLCAWTWDRGSYNEQFFGPGTRLTVL.

CDR3 in DNA: TGTGCCAGCACCCAGCGAGCGGGAGCCCACCCCTACGAGCAGTACTTC. As protein: CASTQRAGAHPYEQYF. V gene TRBV27 combines with J gene TRBJ2-7; 8 bases map to TRBD2. This CDR3 region has 16 residues. The J segment lost 2 bases and the V segment lost 7 bases, leaving 13 bases of the junction unmatched. Germline V gene sequence: CDR1 MNHEY, CDR2 SMNVEV (reference sequence).

The chain joins TRBV21-1 to TRBJ2-2; no check of the table's D call, TRBD2, against the DNA was made. TRBV21-1 is a known pseudogene. This CDR3 is 15 amino acids long. DNA of the CDR3: TGTGCCAGCCCCAGACTAGCGGGAGGAACCGGGGAGCTGTTTTTT. Translated: CASPRLAGGTGELFF.

V is TRBV29-1 and J is TRBJ1-2; D gene uncertain. The CDR3 contains 11 residues. V lost 1 base to trimming and J lost 6 bases, with 6 bases between them. The V gene's germline CDR1 is SQVTM and CDR2 ANQGSEA. The CDR3: CSVEVQNGYTF. The CDR3 DNA reads as TGCAGCGTTGAAGTTCAGAATGGCTACACCTTC.

V gene TRBV7-9 combines with J gene TRBJ2-1; D gene ambiguous. Germline CDR1 SEHNR, CDR2 FQNEAQ (reference sequence). V lost 5 bases to trimming and J lost 10 bases, with 15 bases between them. The CDR3 is made up of 13 amino acids. The CDR3 region is CASSRGIPGEQFF. For the CDR3, the DNA is TGTGCCAGCAGCCGTGGAATACCCGGGGAGCAGTTCTTC.

This rearrangement joins TRBV29-1 to TRBJ2-4; possible D gene TRBD2, 5 bases. This CDR3 has 12 amino acids. Trimming removed 4 bases from V and 9 bases from J, with 13 bases in between. The germline gives CDR1 SQVTM, CDR2 ANQGSEA. The CDR3: CSVVASSGIQYF. Here the CDR3 DNA reads TGCAGCGTTGTGGCTAGCAGTGGCATTCAGTACTTC.

The chain carries TRBV30 and TRBJ1-2, with TRBD1 identical over 7 bases. V gave up 3 bases and J gave up 8 bases; unmatched junction bases: 9. The germline CDR1 and CDR2 sequences are GTSNPN and SVGIG (reference sequence). The length of the CDR3 is 13 residues. CDR3 amino acids: CAWRLGGLLGYTF. The CDR3, as DNA: TGTGCCTGGAGGCTAGGGGGCTTATTAGGCTACACCTTC.

The V and J genes are TRBV20-1 and TRBJ1-1; 7 bases fit TRBD1. The V segment lost 6 bases and the J segment 4 bases; nucleotides outside the gene matches: 5. This CDR3 has 12 amino acids. CDR1 DFQATT and CDR2 SNEGSKA come from the germline V gene (reference sequence). The CDR3 nucleotides read TGCAGTGCCACACCAGGGGGCACTGAAGCTTTCTTT. Protein product: CSATPGGTEAFF.

J is TRBJ2-7 and V is TRBV28, with TRBD2 matching 9 bases. The CDR3 runs to 13 residues. CDR1 and CDR2 (germline): MDHEN, SYDVKM. Trimming took 8 bases from V and 3 from J; bases not matched to a gene: 5. The CDR3 sequence: CASRTSELYEQYF. The CDR3 DNA follows: TGTGCCAGCCGGACTAGCGAACTCTACGAGCAGTACTTC. Using reference TRBV28 and TRBJ2-7 for the parts outside the CDR3, the full variable domain is DVKVTQSSRYLVKRTGEKVFLECVQDMDHENMFWYRQDPGLGLRLIYFSYDVKMKEKGDIPEGYSVSREKKERFSLILESASTNQTSMYLCASRTSELYEQYFGPGTRLTVT.

The J gene is TRBJ2-7, the V gene TRBV7-9; possibly TRBD2 for D (6 bases). The CDR3 length is 14 residues. The V end lost 3 bases, the J end lost 4 bases, and 13 bases lay between the germline ends. Germline CDR1 is SEHNR and CDR2 is FQNEAQ (reference sequence). The CDR3 DNA is TGTGCCAGCAGCTTGCCCGGGACTGGGTACGAGCAGTACTTC. Translating it yields CASSLPGTGYEQYF.

The V gene is TRBV29-1, the J gene TRBJ1-2, with 7 bases fitting TRBD1. J was trimmed by 4 bases and V by 6 bases; bases with no gene match: 11. Germline lookup yields CDR1 SQVTM and CDR2 ANQGSEA. This CDR3 is 14 amino acids long. CDR3 protein: CSVARRGRRYGYTF. In nucleotides, the CDR3 is TGCAGCGTGGCTCGTAGGGGGCGACGCTATGGCTACACCTTC.

Worth noting for this clonotype: A read error may produce the germline difference seen at one junction end. V usage is TRBV7-6 and J usage is TRBJ2-7; perhaps TRBD2 as D (5 bases). This CDR3 region has 15 residues. Germline-derived CDR1 and CDR2 are SGHVS and FNYEAQ. This CDR3 is CASSLEPEASSEQYF. The CDR3 region has the DNA TGTGCCAGCAGCTTAGAGCCGGAGGCCTCCTCCGAGCAGTACTTC.

The genes are TRBV5-1 and TRBJ2-7; no firm D call. V lost 0 bases, J lost 7 bases, and 17 bases lay in between. Germline V CDR1 and CDR2: SGHRS, YFSETQ. CDR3 length equals 15 residues. The CDR3 nucleotides read TGCGCCAGCAGCTTGGCCGGGTCAGTGACGGAGGAGCAGTACTTC. Amino acid sequence: CASSLAGSVTEEQYF.